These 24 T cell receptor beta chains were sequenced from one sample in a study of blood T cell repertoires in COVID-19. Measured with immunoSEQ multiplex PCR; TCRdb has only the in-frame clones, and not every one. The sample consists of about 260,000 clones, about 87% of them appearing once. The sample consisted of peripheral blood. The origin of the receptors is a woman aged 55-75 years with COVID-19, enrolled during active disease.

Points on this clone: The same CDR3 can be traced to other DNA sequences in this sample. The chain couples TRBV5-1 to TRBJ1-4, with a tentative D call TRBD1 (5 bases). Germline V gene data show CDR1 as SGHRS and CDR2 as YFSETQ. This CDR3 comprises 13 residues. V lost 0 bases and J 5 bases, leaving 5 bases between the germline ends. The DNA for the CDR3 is TGCGCCAGCAGCTTGGACAGGAATGAAAAACTGTTTTTT. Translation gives CASSLDRNEKLFF.

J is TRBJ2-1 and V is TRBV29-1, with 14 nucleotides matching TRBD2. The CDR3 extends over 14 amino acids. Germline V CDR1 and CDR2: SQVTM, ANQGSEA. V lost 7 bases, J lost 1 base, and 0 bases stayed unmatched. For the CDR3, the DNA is TGCAGCGGGACTAGCGGGAGGTCCTACAATGAGCAGTTCTTC. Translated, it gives CSGTSGRSYNEQFF.

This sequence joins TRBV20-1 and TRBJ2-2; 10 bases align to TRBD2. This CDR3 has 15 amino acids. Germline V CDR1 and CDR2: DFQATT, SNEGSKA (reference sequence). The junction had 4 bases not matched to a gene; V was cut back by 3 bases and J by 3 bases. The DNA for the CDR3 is TGCAGTGCTAGTCGGCTAGCGGGGGACACCGGGGAGCTGTTTTTT. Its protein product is CSASRLAGDTGELFF.

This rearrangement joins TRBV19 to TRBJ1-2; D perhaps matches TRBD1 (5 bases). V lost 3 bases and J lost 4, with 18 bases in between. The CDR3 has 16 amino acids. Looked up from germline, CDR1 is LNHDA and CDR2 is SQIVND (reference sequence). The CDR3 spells CASSMGGDRNPYGYTF. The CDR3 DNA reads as TGTGCCAGTAGTATGGGAGGAGACAGAAATCCCTATGGCTACACCTTC.

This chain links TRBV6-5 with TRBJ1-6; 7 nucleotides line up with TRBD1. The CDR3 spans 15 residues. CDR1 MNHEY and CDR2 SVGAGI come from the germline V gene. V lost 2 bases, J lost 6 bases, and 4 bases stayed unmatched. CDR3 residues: CASSYVYRGNSPLHF. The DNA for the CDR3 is TGTGCCAGCAGTTACGTCTACAGGGGTAATTCACCCCTCCACTTT.

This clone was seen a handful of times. The DNA of the CDR3 is TGCAGTGCTAGTACAGGGGGCGCGTTTAAGGAGCCCCAGCATTTT. It specifies CSASTGGAFKEPQHF. The rearrangement joins TRBV20-1 to TRBJ1-5, with 9 bases identical to TRBD1. The CDR3 consists of 15 residues. Trimming cost V 3 bases and J 8 bases; bases outside gene matches: 11. The germline CDR1 and CDR2 sequences are DFQATT and SNEGSKA (reference sequence).

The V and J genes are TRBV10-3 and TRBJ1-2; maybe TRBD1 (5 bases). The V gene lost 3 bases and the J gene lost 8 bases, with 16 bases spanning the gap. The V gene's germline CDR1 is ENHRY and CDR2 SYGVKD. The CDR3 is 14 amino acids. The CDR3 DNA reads TGTGCCATCAGTGAAGGGGCAGGAACCCAGGGCTACACCTTC. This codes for CAISEGAGTQGYTF.

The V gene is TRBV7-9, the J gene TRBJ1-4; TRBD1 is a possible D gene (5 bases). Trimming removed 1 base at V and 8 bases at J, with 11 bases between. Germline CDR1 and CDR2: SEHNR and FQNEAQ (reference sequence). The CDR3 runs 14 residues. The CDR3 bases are TGTGCCAGCAGCTTAGGGGGCCAGAAGGAAAAACTGTTTTTT. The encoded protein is CASSLGGQKEKLFF.

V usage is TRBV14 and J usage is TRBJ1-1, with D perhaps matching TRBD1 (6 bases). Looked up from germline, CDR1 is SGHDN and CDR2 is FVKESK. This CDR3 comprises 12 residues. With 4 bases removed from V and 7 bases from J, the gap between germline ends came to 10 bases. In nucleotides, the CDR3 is TGTGCCAGCAGCCCAGGGGTTGGTGAAGCTTTCTTT. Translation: CASSPGVGEAFF.

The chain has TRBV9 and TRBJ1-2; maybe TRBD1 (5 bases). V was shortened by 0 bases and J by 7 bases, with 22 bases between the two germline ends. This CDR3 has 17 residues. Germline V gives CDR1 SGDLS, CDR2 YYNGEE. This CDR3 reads CASSVGNRDGDYGGYTF. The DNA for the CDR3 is TGTGCCAGCAGCGTAGGCAACCGGGACGGGGACTATGGTGGCTACACCTTC.

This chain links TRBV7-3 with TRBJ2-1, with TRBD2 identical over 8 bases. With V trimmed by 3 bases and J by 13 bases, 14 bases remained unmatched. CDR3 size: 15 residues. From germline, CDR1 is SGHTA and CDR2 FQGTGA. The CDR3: CASSFPRTSLSKQFF. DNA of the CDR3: TGTGCCAGCAGCTTTCCGAGGACTAGCTTATCAAAACAGTTCTTC.

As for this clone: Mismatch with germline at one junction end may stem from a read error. CDR3 in DNA: TGTGCCACCAGAGGGGGAATCCTCTCCTTCGAGCAGTACTTC. Translation: CATRGGILSFEQYF. V usage is TRBV2 and J usage is TRBJ2-7; D is possibly TRBD1 (6 bases). CDR1 and CDR2 (germline): SNHLY, FYNNEI. This CDR3 is built from 14 residues. The full variable domain, with the rest looked up from reference TRBV2 and TRBJ2-7, is EPEVTQTPSHQVTQMGQEVILRCVPISNHLYFYWYRQILGQKVEFLVSFYNNEISEKSEIFDDQFSVERPDGSNFTLKIRSTKLEDSAMYFCATRGGILSFEQYFGPGTRLTVT.

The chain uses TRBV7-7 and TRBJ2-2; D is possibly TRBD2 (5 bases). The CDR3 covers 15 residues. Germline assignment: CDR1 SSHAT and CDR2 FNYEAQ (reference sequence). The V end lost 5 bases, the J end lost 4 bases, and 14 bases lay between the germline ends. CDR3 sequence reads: CASSAAGASTGELFF. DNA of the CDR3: TGTGCCAGCAGCGCCGCGGGTGCGAGCACCGGGGAGCTGTTTTTT.

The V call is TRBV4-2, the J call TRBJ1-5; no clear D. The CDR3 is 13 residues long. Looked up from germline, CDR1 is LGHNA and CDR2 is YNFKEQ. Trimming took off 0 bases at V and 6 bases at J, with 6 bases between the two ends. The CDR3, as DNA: TGTGCCAGCAGCCAAGATATCGGTCAGCCCCAGCATTTT. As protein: CASSQDIGQPQHF.

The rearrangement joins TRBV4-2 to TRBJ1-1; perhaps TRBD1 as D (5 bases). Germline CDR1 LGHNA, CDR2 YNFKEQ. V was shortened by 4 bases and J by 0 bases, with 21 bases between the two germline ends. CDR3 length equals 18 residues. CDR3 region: CASSRPGAGLVVNTEAFF. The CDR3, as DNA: TGTGCCAGCAGCCGCCCTGGGGCGGGGTTAGTTGTGAACACTGAAGCTTTCTTT.

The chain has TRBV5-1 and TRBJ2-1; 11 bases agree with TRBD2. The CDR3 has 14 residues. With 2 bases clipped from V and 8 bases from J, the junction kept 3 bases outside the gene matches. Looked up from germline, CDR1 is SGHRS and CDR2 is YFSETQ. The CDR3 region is CASSLLAGVDEQFF. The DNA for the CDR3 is TGCGCCAGCAGCTTACTAGCGGGAGTTGATGAGCAGTTCTTC.

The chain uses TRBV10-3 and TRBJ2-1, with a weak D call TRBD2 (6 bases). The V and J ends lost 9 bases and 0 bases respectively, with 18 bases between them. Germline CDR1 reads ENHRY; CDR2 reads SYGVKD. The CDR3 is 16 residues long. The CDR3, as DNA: TGTGCCATAGGACCTTTAGCGGAGAGCTCCTACAATGAGCAGTTCTTC. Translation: CAIGPLAESSYNEQFF.

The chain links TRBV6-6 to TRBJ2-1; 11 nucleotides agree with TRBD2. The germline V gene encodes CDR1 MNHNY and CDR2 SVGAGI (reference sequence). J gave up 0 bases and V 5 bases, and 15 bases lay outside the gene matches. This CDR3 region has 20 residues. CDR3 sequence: CASSPPPGLAGLSSYNEQFF. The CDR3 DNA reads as TGTGCCAGCAGTCCTCCCCCTGGACTAGCGGGCCTGAGCTCCTACAATGAGCAGTTCTTC.

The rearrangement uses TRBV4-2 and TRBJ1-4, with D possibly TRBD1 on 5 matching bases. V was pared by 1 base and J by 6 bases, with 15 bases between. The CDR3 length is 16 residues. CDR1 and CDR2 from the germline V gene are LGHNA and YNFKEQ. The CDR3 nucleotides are TGTGCCAGCAGCCAAGCGATTCGGCAGGGTTATGAAAAACTGTTTTTT. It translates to CASSQAIRQGYEKLFF.

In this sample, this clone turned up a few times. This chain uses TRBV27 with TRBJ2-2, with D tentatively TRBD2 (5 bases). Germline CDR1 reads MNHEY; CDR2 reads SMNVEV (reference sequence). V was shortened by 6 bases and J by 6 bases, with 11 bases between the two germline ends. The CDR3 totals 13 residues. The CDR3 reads CASRWGSAGELFF. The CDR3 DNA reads TGTGCCAGCAGATGGGGTAGCGCCGGGGAGCTGTTTTTT.

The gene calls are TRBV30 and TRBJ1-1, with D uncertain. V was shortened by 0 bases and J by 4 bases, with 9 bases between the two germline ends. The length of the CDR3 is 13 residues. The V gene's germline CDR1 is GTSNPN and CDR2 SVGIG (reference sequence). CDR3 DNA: TGTGCCTGGAGTGTAACAGAGAGCACTGAAGCTTTCTTT. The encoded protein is CAWSVTESTEAFF.

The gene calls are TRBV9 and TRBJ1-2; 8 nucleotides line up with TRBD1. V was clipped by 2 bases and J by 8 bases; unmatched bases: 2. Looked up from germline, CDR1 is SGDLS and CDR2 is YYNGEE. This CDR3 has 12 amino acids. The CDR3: CASSVTGVGYTF. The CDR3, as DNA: TGTGCCAGCAGCGTGACAGGGGTCGGCTACACCTTC. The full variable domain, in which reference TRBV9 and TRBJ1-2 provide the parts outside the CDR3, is DSGVTQTPKHLITATGQRVTLRCSPRSGDLSVYWYQQSLDQGLQFLIQYYNGEERAKGNILERFSAQQFPDLHSELNLSSLELGDSALYFCASSVTGVGYTFGSGTRLTVV.

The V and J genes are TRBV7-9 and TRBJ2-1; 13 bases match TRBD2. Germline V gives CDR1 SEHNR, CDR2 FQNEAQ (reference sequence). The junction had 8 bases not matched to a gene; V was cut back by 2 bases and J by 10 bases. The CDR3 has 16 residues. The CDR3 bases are TGTGCCAGCAGCTTATACGGGACTAGCGGGACAGGAGAGCAGTTCTTC. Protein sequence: CASSLYGTSGTGEQFF.

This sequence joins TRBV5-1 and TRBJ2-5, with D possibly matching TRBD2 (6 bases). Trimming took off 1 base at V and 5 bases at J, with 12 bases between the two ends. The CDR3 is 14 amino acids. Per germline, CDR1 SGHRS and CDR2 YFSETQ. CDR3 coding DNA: TGCGCCAGCAGCTTGAGCGGAGGGGCCGAGACCCAGTACTTC. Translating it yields CASSLSGGAETQYF.